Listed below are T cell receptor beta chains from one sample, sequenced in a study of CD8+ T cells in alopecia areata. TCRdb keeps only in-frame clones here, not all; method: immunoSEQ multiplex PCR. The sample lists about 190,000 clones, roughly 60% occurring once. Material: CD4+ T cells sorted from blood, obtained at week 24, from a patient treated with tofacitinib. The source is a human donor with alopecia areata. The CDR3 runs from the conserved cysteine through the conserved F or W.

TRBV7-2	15	CASSPKQGQNTEAFF
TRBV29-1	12	CSVEETVGEQFF
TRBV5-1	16	CASSPSLNSGANVLTF
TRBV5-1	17	CASSLSLGQGVAGELFF
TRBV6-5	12	CASSQTRNEQFF
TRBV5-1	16	CASSSRSQGGTGELFF
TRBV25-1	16	CASSVSTGFRSYEQYF
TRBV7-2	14	CASSFQGQGAGYTF
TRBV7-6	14	CASSGRGPNSPLHF
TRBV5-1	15	CASSYGQGIAETQYF
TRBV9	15	CASSVGAGLPYEQYF
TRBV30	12	CAWSVGGDEQFF
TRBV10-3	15	CAISESGPRNQPQHF
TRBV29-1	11	CSFGTANEQFF
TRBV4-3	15	CASSQDDALTDTQYF
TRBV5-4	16	CASSLLGQGLSYEQYF
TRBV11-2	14	CASSASDRPYEQYF
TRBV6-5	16	CASSFSPGLAGNEQYF
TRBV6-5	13	CASSPGAGYGYTF
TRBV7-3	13	CASSFRNGNEQFF
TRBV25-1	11	CASSLQTEAFF
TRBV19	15	CASSTSVTGSYEQYF
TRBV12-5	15	CASGRSTGQSDEQYF
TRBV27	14	CASRGAPMNTEAFF
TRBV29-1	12	CSVRNLGNEAFF
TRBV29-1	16	CSVEPTLGTIRYTQYF
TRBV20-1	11	CSARRNTEAFF
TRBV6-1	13	CATLYERTDTQYF
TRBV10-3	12	CAIRQGDEPQHF
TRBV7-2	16	CASSPRTGSSYNEQFF
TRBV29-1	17	CSVDLRQGVGSYNEQFF
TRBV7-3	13	CASSLTPLEAQYF